The text below deals with one TCR beta chain. Per the germline V gene, CDR1 is MNHEY and CDR2 is SVGAGI. The CDR3 spans 12 residues. The data belong to a study of blood T cell repertoires in COVID-19. Profiling relied on immunoSEQ multiplex PCR, and the TCRdb table lists in-frame clones only, not all of them. The table shows about 90,000 clones, with around 79% occurring only once. The sequence derives from a woman of 80 years or more with acute or convalescent COVID-19. The source material was peripheral blood. The genes are TRBV6-5 and TRBJ1-5; D might be TRBD1 (6 bases). The CDR3 region has the DNA TGTGCTCCCCAGGGGCTGCATCAGCCCCAGCATTTT. It is translated as CAPQGLHQPQHF.